This T cell receptor beta chain was profiled in a study of regulatory T cells in long-lasting Graves disease. Study results and caveats: Patients with persistent disease showed a bias toward TRBV28, TRBJ1-2 and TRBJ2-5. Thyroid tissue was not studied; only peripheral blood was.

The time point is: persistent/refractory GD, antithyroid drugs over 5 years with positive TRAb. Generation of the TCR library employed RNA extracted from PBMCs. Points on this clonotype: As yet, its antigen is unknown.

HTBI primers from iRepertoire and Arm-PCR of CDR3 regions yielded the TCR beta libraries. TCRdb reanalysed the multiplex PCR reads using MiXCR and keeps one entry per CDR3 protein. The table records about 660,000 distinct CDR3 sequences, approximately 31% of them present only once. Looked up from germline, CDR1 is DFQATT and CDR2 is SNEGSKA (reference sequence). Trimming took off 1 base at V and 7 bases at J, with 23 bases between the two ends. The CDR3 has 17 residues. The clonotype originates from a female donor with Graves disease. This chain joins TRBV20-1 and TRBJ1-5, with D perhaps matching TRBD1 (5 bases). Sequences were derived from peripheral blood mononuclear cells (PBMCs), sampled when the disease was refractory, from a patient treated with antithyroid drugs. The chain's CDR3 is CSARAPRLWGVRQPQHF. In DNA, the CDR3 is TGCAGTGCTAGAGCCCCCCGGTTGTGGGGGGTTAGGCAGCCCCAGCATTTT.